Sequencing of this TCR beta chain was carried out in a study of blood T cell repertoires in COVID-19. Overall study context: Collection of acute and convalescent COVID-19 samples took place in the United States, Italy and Spain.

In this sample, this clone turned up a few times. As originally analysed: Counts of nucleated cells, estimated from reference gene primer amplification, were obtained. Here immunoSEQ multiplex PCR was the method, and the copy in TCRdb shows in-frame clones only, minus some. The V and J calls and clone size are taken from that table; D and trimming were inferred from the DNA. The sample lists about 300,000 clones, about 87% occurring once. Seattle-derived patients entered the study during active infection and were followed longitudinally. CDR1 and CDR2 from the germline V gene are SNHLY and FYNNEI. The CDR3 is 14 residues long. Trimming cost V 4 bases and J 5 bases; bases outside gene matches: 7.

V usage is TRBV2 and J usage is TRBJ1-1; 7 bases are a match to TRBD1. This receptor was obtained from a woman younger than 45 with COVID-19, enrolled during active disease. Sequenced sample: peripheral blood. CDR3 loop: CASSGQGRGTEAFF. CDR3 DNA: TGTGCCAGCAGTGGACAGGGAAGGGGAACTGAAGCTTTCTTT.